This T cell receptor beta chain is drawn from a study of cytomegalovirus exposure and HLA in healthy donors. Points on this clone: Its antigen is unidentified.

Study-level findings and limits: CMV serostatus was the only immune exposure information that was available.

From germline, CDR1 is MDHEN and CDR2 SYDVKM. This CDR3 has 15 residues. J gave up 6 bases and V 5 bases, and 8 bases lay outside the gene matches. Researchers ran the PCR with 60 Vbeta and 13 Jbeta primers. Using immunoSEQ multiplex PCR, the repertoire was profiled, and TCRdb retains in-frame clones only, with some absent. This table holds some 170,000 clones, around 80% found once. The TCR was taken from a woman aged 55 to 70 in good health and CMV-seropositive. Sequenced sample: PBMCs. The chain has TRBV28 and TRBJ2-1; 9 bases map to TRBD2. In DNA, the CDR3 is TGTGCCAGCAGTCCCCGAGTAGCGGGAGTCAATGAGCAGTTCTTC. This translates into CASSPRVAGVNEQFF.